This TCR gamma chain emerged from a study of gamma-delta T cells after stem cell transplantation. TCRdb applied CATT to the RT-PCR reads for clone calling. The sample consists of over 2,000 gamma-chain clones, roughly 6.7% of them appearing once. Looked up from germline, CDR1 is GITISATS and CDR2 is ISYDGTV (reference sequence). V dropped 2 bases and J dropped 4; count of bases not matched to a gene: 8. The CDR3 has 18 amino acids. V is TRGV9 and J is TRGJP. The specimen sequenced was gamma-delta T cells. This receptor was obtained from a human donor. It is not recorded whose cells these are; they may come from a transplant donor. The CDR3 here is CALWEDQLQELGKKIKVF. The CDR3, as DNA: TGTGCCTTGTGGGAGGACCAACTCCAAGAGTTGGGCAAAAAAATCAAGGTATTT.